These T cell receptor beta chains were read from a single sample in a study of blood T cell repertoires in COVID-19. Clones were sequenced by immunoSEQ multiplex PCR, and TCRdb holds only the in-frame ones, with some missing. The sample lists 220,000 or so clones, more than 75% occurring once. The sample consisted of peripheral blood. These receptors all stem from a woman of 80 years or more with COVID-19, enrolled during active disease. Each CDR3 is given with its conserved first and last residue. Each record gives: V gene, D gene, J gene, clone size, CDR3 DNA, CDR3 protein. D genes are given only for firm matches. Part of the rows lack a size; the others show once, few, many or a class for expanded clones.

>TRBV15|NA|TRBJ1-5|NA
TGTGCCACCAGCCGGGGCGGGGGAAGCAATCAGCCCCAGCATTTT
CATSRGGGSNQPQHF
>TRBV7-3|TRBD2|TRBJ2-1|NA
TGTGCCAGCAGCTTAAGGGACACCGCGGCCGCGGGACTAGTAGGGGCCTACAATGAGCAGTTCTTC
CASSLRDTAAAGLVGAYNEQFF
>TRBV11-2|TRBD2|TRBJ2-3|NA
TGTGCCAGCAGCCGCCTAGCGGGAAGCACAGATACGCAGTATTTT
CASSRLAGSTDTQYF
>TRBV24-1|TRBD1|TRBJ2-7|once
TGTGCCACCAGTGATTTGAATGGACAGGGGGCCTACGAGCAGTACTTC
CATSDLNGQGAYEQYF
>TRBV5-4|NA|TRBJ2-7|NA
TGTGCCAGCAGCCTCCCGGGTCCGGACGAGCAGTACTTC
CASSLPGPDEQYF
>TRBV7-9|TRBD1|TRBJ2-6|NA
TGTGCCAGCAGCATTACGGCAGGGGGCGCCAACGTCCTGACTTTC
CASSITAGGANVLTF
>TRBV18|NA|TRBJ1-3|NA
TGTGCCAGCTCACCGGACAGTTCGTCCAACACCATATATTTT
CASSPDSSSNTIYF
>TRBV6-1|NA|TRBJ1-5|NA
TGTGCCAGCAGTGATCCCCATAGCAATCAGCCCCAGCATTTT
CASSDPHSNQPQHF
>TRBV11-3|NA|TRBJ2-3|once
TGTGCCAGCAGCTTAGATCGGGATACGCAGTATTTT
CASSLDRDTQYF
>TRBV10-3|NA|TRBJ2-5|once
TGTGCACACAAGAGGGGGATCCAAGAGACCCAGTACTTC
CAHKRGIQETQYF
>TRBV29-1|TRBD2|TRBJ2-5|NA
TGCAGCGTTACTAGCGGAACAGAGACCCAGTACTTC
CSVTSGTETQYF
>TRBV7-2|NA|TRBJ2-5|NA
TGTGCCAGCAGCCCCCGGAGGGGGCCGGCTGAGACCCAGTACTTC
CASSPRRGPAETQYF
>TRBV10-1|TRBD2|TRBJ2-5|NA
TGCGCCAGCAGTGCGGGACTAGCGGGGTTTGAGACCCAGTACTTC
CASSAGLAGFETQYF
>TRBV5-1|TRBD1|TRBJ2-6|few
TGCGCCAGCAGCCTACAGGGGACTGGGGCCAACGTCCTGACTTTC
CASSLQGTGANVLTF